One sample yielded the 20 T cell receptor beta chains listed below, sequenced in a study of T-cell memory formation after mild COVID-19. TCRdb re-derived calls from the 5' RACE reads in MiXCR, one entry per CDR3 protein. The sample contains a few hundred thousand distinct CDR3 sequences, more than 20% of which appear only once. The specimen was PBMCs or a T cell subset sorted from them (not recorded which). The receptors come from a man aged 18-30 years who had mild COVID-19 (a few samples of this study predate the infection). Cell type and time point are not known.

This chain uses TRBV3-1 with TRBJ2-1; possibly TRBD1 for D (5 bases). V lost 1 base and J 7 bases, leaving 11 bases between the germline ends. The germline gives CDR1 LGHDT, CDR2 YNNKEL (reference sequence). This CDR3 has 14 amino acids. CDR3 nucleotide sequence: TGTGCCAGCAGCCAAGCAGGGCCGAGGAATGAGCAGTTCTTC. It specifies CASSQAGPRNEQFF.

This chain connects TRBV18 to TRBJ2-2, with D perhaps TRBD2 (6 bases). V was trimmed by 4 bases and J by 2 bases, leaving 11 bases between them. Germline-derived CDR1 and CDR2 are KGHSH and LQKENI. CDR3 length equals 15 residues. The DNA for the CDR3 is TGTGCCAGCTCACTGGGACTGCCAAACACCGGGGAGCTGTTTTTT. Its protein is CASSLGLPNTGELFF. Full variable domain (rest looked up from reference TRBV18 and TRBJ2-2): NAGVMQNPRHLVRRRGQEARLRCSPMKGHSHVYWYRQLPEEGLKFMVYLQKENIIDESGMPKERFSAEFPKEGPSILRIQQVVRGDSAAYFCASSLGLPNTGELFFGEGSRLTVL.

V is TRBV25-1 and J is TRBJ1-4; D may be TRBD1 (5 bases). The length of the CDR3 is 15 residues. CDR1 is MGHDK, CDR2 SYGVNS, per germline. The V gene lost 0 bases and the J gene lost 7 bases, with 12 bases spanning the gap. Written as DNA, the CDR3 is TGTGCCAGCAGTGAATATGACAGCCCCGGTGAAAAACTGTTTTTT. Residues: CASSEYDSPGEKLFF.

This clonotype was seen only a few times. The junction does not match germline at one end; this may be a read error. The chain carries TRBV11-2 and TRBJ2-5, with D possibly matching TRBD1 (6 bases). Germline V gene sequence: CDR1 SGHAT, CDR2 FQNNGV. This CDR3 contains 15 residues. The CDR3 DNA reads TGTGCCAGCAGCGTAGACAGGACCCGAGGGGAGACCCAGTACTTC. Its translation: CASSVDRTRGETQYF.

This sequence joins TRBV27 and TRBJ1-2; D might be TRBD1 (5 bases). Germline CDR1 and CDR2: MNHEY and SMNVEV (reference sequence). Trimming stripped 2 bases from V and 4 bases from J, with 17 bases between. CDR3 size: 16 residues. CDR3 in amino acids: CASSLARGVAGYGYTF. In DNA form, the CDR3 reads TGTGCCAGCAGTTTAGCCCGGGGGGTCGCTGGCTATGGCTACACCTTC.

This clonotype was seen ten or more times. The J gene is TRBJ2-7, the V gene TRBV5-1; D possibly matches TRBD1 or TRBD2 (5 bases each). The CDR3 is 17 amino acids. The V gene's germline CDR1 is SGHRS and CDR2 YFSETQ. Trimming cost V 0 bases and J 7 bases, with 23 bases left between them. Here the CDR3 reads CASSLGQLGDVVGEQYV. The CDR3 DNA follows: TGCGCCAGCAGCTTGGGGCAGCTGGGGGACGTCGTTGGGGAGCAGTACGTC.

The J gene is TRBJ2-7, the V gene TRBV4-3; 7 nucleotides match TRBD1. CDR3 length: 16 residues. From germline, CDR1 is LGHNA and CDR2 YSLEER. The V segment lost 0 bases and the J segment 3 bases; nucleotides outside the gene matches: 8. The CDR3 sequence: CASSQDRDSSRYEQYF. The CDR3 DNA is TGCGCCAGCAGCCAAGATAGGGACAGCTCACGCTACGAGCAGTACTTC.

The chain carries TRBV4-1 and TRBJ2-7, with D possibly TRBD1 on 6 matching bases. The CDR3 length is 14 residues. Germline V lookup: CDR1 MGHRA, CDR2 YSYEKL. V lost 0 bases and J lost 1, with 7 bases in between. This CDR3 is CASSQEGTSYEQYF. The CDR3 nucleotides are TGCGCCAGCAGCCAAGAGGGGACATCCTACGAGCAGTACTTC.

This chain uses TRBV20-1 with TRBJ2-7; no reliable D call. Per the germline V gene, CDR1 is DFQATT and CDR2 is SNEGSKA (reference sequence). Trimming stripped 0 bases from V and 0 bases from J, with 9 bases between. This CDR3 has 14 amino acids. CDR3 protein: CSAREHISSYEQYV. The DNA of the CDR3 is TGCAGTGCTAGAGAGCATATCAGCTCCTACGAGCAGTACGTC.

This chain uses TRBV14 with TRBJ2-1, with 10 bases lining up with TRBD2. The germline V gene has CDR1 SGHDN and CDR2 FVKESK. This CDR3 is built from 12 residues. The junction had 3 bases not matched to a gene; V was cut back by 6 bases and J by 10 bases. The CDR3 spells CASSPLAGEQFF. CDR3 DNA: TGTGCCAGCAGTCCACTAGCGGGGGAGCAGTTCTTC.

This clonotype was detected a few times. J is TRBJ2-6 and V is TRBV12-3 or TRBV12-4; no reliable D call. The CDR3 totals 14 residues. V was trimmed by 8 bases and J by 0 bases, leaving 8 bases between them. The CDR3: CASVRPSGANVLTF. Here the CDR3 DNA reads TGTGCCAGCGTCAGACCCTCTGGGGCCAACGTCCTGACTTTC.

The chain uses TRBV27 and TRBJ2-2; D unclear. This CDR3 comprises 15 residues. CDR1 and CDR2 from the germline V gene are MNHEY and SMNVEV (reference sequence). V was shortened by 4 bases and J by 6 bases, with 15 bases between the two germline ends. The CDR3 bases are TGTGCCAGCAGTTCAAACCTGGAGCCAGCCGGGGAGCTGTTTTTT. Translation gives CASSSNLEPAGELFF.

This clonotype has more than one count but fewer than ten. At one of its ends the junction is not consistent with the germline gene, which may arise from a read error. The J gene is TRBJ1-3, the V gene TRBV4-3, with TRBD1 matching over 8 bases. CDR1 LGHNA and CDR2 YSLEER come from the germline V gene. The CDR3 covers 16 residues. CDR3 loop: CASSHRDRLSGNTIYF. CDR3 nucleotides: TGCGCCAGCAGCCACCGGGACAGGCTCTCTGGAAACACAATATATTTT.

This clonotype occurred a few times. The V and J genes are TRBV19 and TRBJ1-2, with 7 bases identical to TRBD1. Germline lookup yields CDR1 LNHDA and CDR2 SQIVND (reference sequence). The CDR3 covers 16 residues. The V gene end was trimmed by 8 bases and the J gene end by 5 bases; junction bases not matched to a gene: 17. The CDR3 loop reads CASGGNSGQWGYGYTF. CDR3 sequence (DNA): TGTGCCAGTGGGGGCAATTCGGGACAGTGGGGATATGGCTACACCTTC. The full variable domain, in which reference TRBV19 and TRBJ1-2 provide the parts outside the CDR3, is DGGITQSPKYLFRKEGQNVTLSCEQNLNHDAMYWYRQDPGQGLRLIYYSQIVNDFQKGDIAEGYSVSREKKESFPLTVTSAQKNPTAFYLCASGGNSGQWGYGYTFGSGTRLTVV.

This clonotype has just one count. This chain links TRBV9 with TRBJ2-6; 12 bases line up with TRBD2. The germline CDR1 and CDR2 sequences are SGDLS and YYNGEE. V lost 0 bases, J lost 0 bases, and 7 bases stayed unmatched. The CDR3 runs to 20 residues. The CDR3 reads CASSVALLAGGYSGANVLTF. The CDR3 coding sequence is TGTGCCAGCAGCGTAGCCTTACTAGCGGGGGGTTACTCTGGGGCCAACGTCCTGACTTTC.

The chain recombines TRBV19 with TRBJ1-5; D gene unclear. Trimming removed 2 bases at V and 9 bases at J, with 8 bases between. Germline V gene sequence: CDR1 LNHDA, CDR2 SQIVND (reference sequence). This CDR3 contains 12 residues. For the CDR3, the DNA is TGTGCCAGTAGTATACCTTTTGGGCCCCAGCATTTT. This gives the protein CASSIPFGPQHF.

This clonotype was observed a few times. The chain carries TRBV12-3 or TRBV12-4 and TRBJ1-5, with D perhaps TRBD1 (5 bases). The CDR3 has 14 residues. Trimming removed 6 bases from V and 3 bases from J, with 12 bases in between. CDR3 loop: CASRKGHLNQPQHF. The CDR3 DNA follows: TGTGCCAGCAGGAAAGGACACCTCAATCAGCCCCAGCATTTT.

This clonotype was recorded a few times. The chain's CDR3 is CAISESVRSPSGANVLTF. The CDR3 DNA follows: TGTGCCATCAGTGAGTCGGTCAGGTCCCCCTCTGGGGCCAACGTCCTGACTTTC. The J gene is TRBJ2-6, the V gene TRBV10-3, with D hard to call. Looked up from germline, CDR1 is ENHRY and CDR2 is SYGVKD. Trimming pared 0 bases from V and 0 bases from J, leaving 12 bases between. This CDR3 comprises 18 residues.

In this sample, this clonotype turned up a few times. The CDR3 protein is CASRTHRVSETQYF. The CDR3 DNA reads as TGTGCCAGCAGGACGCACAGGGTTTCGGAGACCCAGTACTTC. This rearrangement joins TRBV6-5 to TRBJ2-5, with D tentatively TRBD1 (6 bases). CDR3 size: 14 residues. Germline V gives CDR1 MNHEY, CDR2 SVGAGI. The V end lost 6 bases, the J end lost 5 bases, and 16 bases lay between the germline ends.

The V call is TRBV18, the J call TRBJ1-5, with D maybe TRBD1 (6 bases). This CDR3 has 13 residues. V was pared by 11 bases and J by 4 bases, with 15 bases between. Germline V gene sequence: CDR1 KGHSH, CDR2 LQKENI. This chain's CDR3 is CACRTDLNQPQHF. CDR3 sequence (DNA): TGTGCCTGTCGGACAGACCTAAATCAGCCCCAGCATTTT.